This entry features one T cell receptor (beta chain) sequence. Its antigen remains undetermined. Base qualities are not provided; no much larger clone lies one nucleotide away. The data were taken from a study of OX40 agonist ivuxolimab in advanced cancers. Concerning the study at large: The costimulatory receptor OX40 (CD134) was targeted by ivuxolimab, a fully human IgG2 agonistic monoclonal antibody. Intravenous ivuxolimab was administered to patients every 2 weeks at six dose levels: 0.01, 0.1, 0.3, 1.5, 3 and 10 mg/kg. Among the roughly 50 dose-escalation patients, around 19 had hepatocellular carcinoma, 15 or so melanoma, 9 renal cell carcinoma and 9 head and neck cancer. In the dose-escalation cohort, more than 80% of patients were male, and the mean age was 60 years with a range of roughly 23 to 90. Patients were allowed to have had prior anti-PD-1, anti-PD-L1 or anti-CTLA-4 therapy, and 40% to 45% of the dose-escalation patients had previously received checkpoint inhibitors. Partial responses occurred in three dose-escalation patients: two with cutaneous melanoma and one with hepatocellular carcinoma. The purpose of peripheral TCRbeta sequencing was to test whether ivuxolimab changed TCR sequence diversity and led to clonal T-cell expansion. The paper describes the monotherapy dose-escalation part (N of about 57 patients) of the phase I trial of ivuxolimab.

For sequencing of the TCRbeta CDR3 region, genomic DNA was extracted from the sorted cells. The immunoSEQ Assay was used for sequencing of TCRbeta CDR3 regions. Drawn from immuneACCESS, this table holds only the in-frame rearrangements with V and J called that TCRdb kept. Clones are partly lost; checked studies trace under half to an unresolved V gene and leave the rest unexplained. Counted in this sample were approximately 66,000 clones; approximately 92% of them appeared once. The top ten clones comprise around 6.9% of the sample. The trial excluded patients who had a history of autoimmune disease or who were on systemic immunosuppression. Peripheral blood for TCR sequencing was drawn from every dose cohort at baseline, at cycle 4 day 1 and at cycle 7 day 1. Samples came from an open-label, multicenter, first-in-human phase I dose-escalation trial of ivuxolimab. The trial enrolled adults with locally advanced or metastatic head and neck squamous cell, hepatocellular, melanoma or renal cell carcinoma. CD4+ and CD8+ T cells were sorted separately from peripheral blood before TCR sequencing.

Results and caveats for the whole study, not just this receptor: After ivuxolimab, CD8+ T cells had more expanded clones than CD4+ T cells on average. At doses from 0.1 to 3.0 mg/kg, clonal expansion was seen in both CD4+ and CD8+ blood T cells between baseline and week 6. In the 0.1-3.0 mg/kg groups, partial responders were among the patients with the lowest normalized peripheral clonal expansion, particularly in CD8+ T cells. The antigen specificity of the clonally expanded peripheral T cells was not determined. Low levels of normalized T-cell clonal expansion were also seen in some patients who did not respond.

The CDR3 goes from the cysteine to the phenylalanine over 15 residues. The entry retains the CDR3 DNA only, 45 bases that are in frame from base 1. The germline V gene (reference sequence) supplies CDR1 LNHDA and CDR2 SQIVND. Unmatched junction bases come to 5, with V trimmed by 3 bases and J by 4 bases. The sequence came from an adult with an advanced solid tumor such as melanoma, head and neck, liver or kidney cancer. The chain couples TRBV19 to TRBJ2-1; 8 middle bases align to TRBD2. Sequencing was performed on CD4+ or CD8+ T cells sorted from blood, taken in a trial of the OX40 agonist ivuxolimab. The DNA reads TGTGCCAGTAGTATTGTAGCGGGATATTACAATGAGCAGTTCTTC. It translates to CASSIVAGYYNEQFF.